A selection of T cell receptor beta chains follows, all from one sample in a study of cytomegalovirus exposure and HLA in healthy donors. The table came from immunoSEQ multiplex PCR; TCRdb's copy has only in-frame clones and leaves some out. The sample consists of roughly 110,000 clones, roughly 73% of them appearing once. The sample consisted of PBMCs. The receptors derive from a woman aged 25 to 39 in good health and CMV-seronegative. The CDR3 runs from the conserved cysteine through the conserved F or W. D genes are given only for firm matches. A clone size is listed for some rows: how often the clone was seen (once, few, many), or a class if it is expanded.

J gene,clone size,D gene,V gene,CDR3 DNA,CDR3 protein
TRBJ1-3,.,.,TRBV18,TGTGCCAGCTCACCGTTTGTCGACACCATATATTTT,CASSPFVDTIYF
TRBJ2-1,.,TRBD2,TRBV7-2,TGTGCCAGCAGCTTAGTCGCTAGCGGGGGGGCGGGTGAGCAGTTCTTC,CASSLVASGGAGEQFF
TRBJ1-2,.,.,TRBV9,TGTGCCAGCAGCGTAGACCCCGGGGTACCGGGCTACACCTTC,CASSVDPGVPGYTF
TRBJ2-7,few,.,TRBV5-6,TGTGCCAGCAGCTTTACGGGAGACGAGCAGTACTTC,CASSFTGDEQYF
TRBJ1-1,.,.,TRBV18,TGTGCCAGCTCACCGGAGCGGAACACTGAAGCTTTCTTT,CASSPERNTEAFF
TRBJ2-3,.,TRBD2,TRBV10-1,TGCGCCAGCAGTCTAGCGGGCACAGATACGCAGTATTTT,CASSLAGTDTQYF
TRBJ2-6,.,.,TRBV6-1,TGTGCCACCCAACAGGGTTCCGGGGCCAACGTCCTGACTTTC,CATQQGSGANVLTF
TRBJ2-1,.,.,TRBV2,TGTGCCAGCATCCTTAAGGAGAAGAATGAGCAGTTCTTC,CASILKEKNEQFF
TRBJ1-5,few,TRBD1,TRBV18,TGTGCCAGCTCACTGGACAGGGTCAATCAGCCCCAGCATTTT,CASSLDRVNQPQHF
TRBJ2-7,.,.,TRBV30,TGTGCCTGGAGTGTACGTAGTGCGAGCTCCTACGAGCAGTACTTC,CAWSVRSASSYEQYF
TRBJ2-1,.,TRBD2,TRBV7-2,TGTGCCAGCAGCCGGACTAGCGGATATTACAATGAGCAGTTCTTC,CASSRTSGYYNEQFF
TRBJ2-1,.,TRBD2,TRBV7-3,TGTGCCAGCAGCCCGAGCGGGGGGAATGAGCAGTTCTTC,CASSPSGGNEQFF
TRBJ1-1,once,.,TRBV5-1,TGCGCCAGCAGCCACGGGAACACTGAAGCTTTCTTT,CASSHGNTEAFF
TRBJ1-2,once,TRBD1,TRBV19,TGTGCCAGTAGGGCCGCAGGGGGTGGCTACACCTTC,CASRAAGGGYTF
TRBJ2-3,.,.,TRBV6-1,TGTGCCAGCAGTGGACGAGGAGGAGATACGCAGTATTTT,CASSGRGGDTQYF
TRBJ2-7,few,.,TRBV19,TGTGCCAGTAGTCCTGGTGGGGGGTACGAGCAGTACTTC,CASSPGGGYEQYF
TRBJ2-7,.,.,TRBV29-1,TGCAGCGTTGAAGATACGGTGGACGAGCAGTACTTC,CSVEDTVDEQYF
TRBJ1-1,few,.,TRBV6-1,TGTGCCAGCAGTGGTTGGTCCTCAGGTACTGAAGCTTTCTTT,CASSGWSSGTEAFF
TRBJ2-2,.,.,TRBV28,TGTGCCAGCAGTTCTAGGTCAGCGAACACCGGGGAGCTGTTTTTT,CASSSRSANTGELFF
TRBJ2-7,.,TRBD2,TRBV2,TGTGCCAGCAGTACACTAGCGGGAGATGTCGAGCAGTACTTC,CASSTLAGDVEQYF
TRBJ2-7,.,TRBD2,TRBV7-2,TGTGCCAGCAGCTCGGGACTAGCGGACTCCTACGAGCAGTACTTC,CASSSGLADSYEQYF
TRBJ1-5,few,.,TRBV30,TGTGCCTGGAGATACAGTGAAGGTCAGCCCCAGCATTTT,CAWRYSEGQPQHF
TRBJ1-5,.,.,TRBV30,TGTGCCTGGAGTGTAGGGGCAAGCAATCAGCCCCAGCATTTT,CAWSVGASNQPQHF
TRBJ1-1,few,.,TRBV7-8,TGTGCCAGCCAAAACCCACCGGGTGAAGCTTTCTTT,CASQNPPGEAFF
TRBJ1-2,.,TRBD1,TRBV2,TGTGCCAGCTCCTCGACAGGGGGGGGCTACACCTTC,CASSSTGGGYTF
TRBJ1-3,.,.,TRBV5-1,TGCGCCAGCAGCTTGGAGAGCTCTGGAAACACCATATATTTT,CASSLESSGNTIYF
TRBJ1-5,.,.,TRBV2,TGTGCCAGCAGTGAAGGAGGGTACCCCCAGCATTTT,CASSEGGYPQHF
TRBJ2-1,.,.,TRBV6-6,TGTGCCAGCAGTTACTCGATGCGCAATGAGCAGTTCTTC,CASSYSMRNEQFF
TRBJ2-3,few,TRBD2,TRBV5-1,TGCGCCAGCAGCTTGGACTTAGCGGGGGGTCAATTGGATACGCAGTATTTT,CASSLDLAGGQLDTQYF
TRBJ2-6,.,.,TRBV5-6,TGTGCCAGCAGCGTCCCAGGGACTGGGGCCAACGTCCTGACTTTC,CASSVPGTGANVLTF
TRBJ1-4,.,.,TRBV30,TGTGCCTGGAGCGCCCTGGGACTAACTAATGAAAAACTGTTTTTT,CAWSALGLTNEKLFF
TRBJ1-5,.,.,TRBV2,TGTGCCAGCAGTGAAGAAGGGGATAGCAATCAGCCCCAGCATTTT,CASSEEGDSNQPQHF
TRBJ1-2,.,.,TRBV27,TGTGCCAGCAGTTTAGACAGACTTGGTGGCTACACCTTC,CASSLDRLGGYTF
TRBJ1-4,few,.,TRBV30,TGTGCCTGGAGTGGCCTCGGGACTGCAACTAATGAAAAACTGTTTTTT,CAWSGLGTATNEKLFF
TRBJ2-1,.,TRBD2,TRBV6-5,TGTGCCAGCAGTTACCACCTAGCGGGGGACTACAATGAGCAGTTCTTC,CASSYHLAGDYNEQFF
TRBJ1-5,few,.,TRBV5-1,TGCGCCAGCAGCTTTGGTATAAGGGCGGGGGTTGAGCCCCAGCATTTT,CASSFGIRAGVEPQHF
TRBJ2-2,few,TRBD1,TRBV7-2,TGTGCCAGCAGCCGTCGGTTCCTGCAGGGGGTCGTCACCGGGGAGCTGTTTTTT,CASSRRFLQGVVTGELFF
TRBJ2-6,.,TRBD1,TRBV7-2,TGTGCCAGCAGCTCGCGGGGGACAGGGGGCTCTGGGGCCAACGTCCTGACTTTC,CASSSRGTGGSGANVLTF
TRBJ1-5,.,TRBD1,TRBV6-5,TGTGCCAGCAGTAGGGACAGGGGTAATCAGCCCCAGCATTTT,CASSRDRGNQPQHF
TRBJ2-5,.,.,TRBV11-2,TGTGCCAGCAGCTCTCCCAGGCTGTCCCTAGAGACCCAGTACTTC,CASSSPRLSLETQYF
TRBJ1-1,.,.,TRBV18,TGTGCCAGCTCACCGGCCAGTTCTAACACTGAAGCTTTCTTT,CASSPASSNTEAFF
TRBJ2-1,.,TRBD2,TRBV6-1,TGTGCCAGCAGTGGCCGGCTTACTAGCGGGTCTTACAATGAGCAGTTCTTC,CASSGRLTSGSYNEQFF
TRBJ1-1,.,.,TRBV6-1,TGTGCCAGCAGTGATGGAGGGGTAAGTGAAGCTTTCTTT,CASSDGGVSEAFF
TRBJ2-1,.,TRBD2,TRBV25-1,TGTGCCAGCAGTGATTACCGACTAGCGGGTCGGCAGTTCTTC,CASSDYRLAGRQFF
TRBJ2-1,.,.,TRBV5-6,TGTGCCAGCAGCCTCCTGGCGGGGAGGCACAATGAGCAGTTCTTC,CASSLLAGRHNEQFF
TRBJ1-3,.,.,TRBV27,TGTGCCAGCAGTTTCCACCCGGGCTCTGGAAACACCATATATTTT,CASSFHPGSGNTIYF
TRBJ2-2,.,.,TRBV6-1,TGTGCCAGCAGAAAAAAGGGAGACACCGGGGAGCTGTTTTTT,CASRKKGDTGELFF
TRBJ2-7,.,TRBD1,TRBV5-1,TGCGCCAGCAGCTTGAAACCGGGACAGACAACCTACGAGCAGTACTTC,CASSLKPGQTTYEQYF